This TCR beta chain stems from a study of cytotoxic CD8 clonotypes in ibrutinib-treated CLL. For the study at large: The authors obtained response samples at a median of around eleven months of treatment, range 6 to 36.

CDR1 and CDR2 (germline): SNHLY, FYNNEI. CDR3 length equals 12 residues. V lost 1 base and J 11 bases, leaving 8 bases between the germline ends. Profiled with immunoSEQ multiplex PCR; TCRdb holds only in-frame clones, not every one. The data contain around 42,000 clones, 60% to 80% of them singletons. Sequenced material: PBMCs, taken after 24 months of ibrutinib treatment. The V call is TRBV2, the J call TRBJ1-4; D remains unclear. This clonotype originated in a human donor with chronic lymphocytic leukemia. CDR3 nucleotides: TGTGCCAGCAGTGAAGAAGGGCCTAAACTGTTTTTT. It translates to CASSEEGPKLFF. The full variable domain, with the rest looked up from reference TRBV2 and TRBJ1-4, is EPEVTQTPSHQVTQMGQEVILRCVPISNHLYFYWYRQILGQKVEFLVSFYNNEISEKSEIFDDQFSVERPDGSNFTLKIRSTKLEDSAMYFCASSEEGPKLFFGSGTQLSVL.